This T cell receptor (beta chain) was found in a study of CD8 T cells in Susac syndrome (dated by TCRdb to between 2018 and 2021). Turning to the overall study: Of the Susac syndrome patients who were sequenced, more than 5 had clinically active disease and 8 or 9 were in clinical remission. At blood withdrawal, Susac syndrome patients were therapy-naive, treated with corticosteroids (with IVIg additionally given to some), or treated with IVIg alone. Whether CD8+ T cell activation and differentiation in Susac syndrome was antigen driven was tested using repertoire sequencing. What the study reported, not specific to this receptor: In patients with Susac syndrome, the CD4+ T cell repertoire showed no detectable clonal expansion. The number of individuals in the TCR sequencing and HLA analysis was acknowledged as relatively small.

Notes on this clonotype: It lacks a known antigen. No base-level quality is on record; no much larger clone is a single base apart.

Inclusive of the bounding cysteine and phenylalanine, the CDR3 is 18 residues long. Only the CDR3 part of the read is kept: 54 bases, read in frame from the first base. The germline V gene (reference sequence) sets CDR1 to SGHNT and CDR2 to YYREEE. The germline V and J ends show losses of 0 bases and 2 bases respectively, and no gene match explains 3 bases of the junction. RNA was extracted using the RNeasy kit, and roughly 0.45 to 1 microgram was reverse transcribed with random hexamers. The immunoSEQ multiplex PCR assay, covering 54 Vbeta and 13 Jbeta segments, was used to amplify TCR beta CDR3 regions. Bias from PCR amplification was corrected by using a synthetic template baseline for primer optimization and for computational correction. Concerning the study's data processing: Reads were assigned to V, D and J genes according to IMGT and analyzed in immunoSEQ Analyzer, with only productive sequences retained. Clonality was computed as one minus Shannon entropy normalized by log2 of the number of productive unique sequences. For each patient and control, public and private clones were evaluated within the 100 most prevalent clones. Clones were defined as Susac-specific if absent from the healthy and MS cohorts, from over a thousand published viral clones and from other ImmuneACCESS disease sequences. TCRdb reprocessing: public reads trimmed at Q25 with fastp, clones called with MiXCR, in-frame beta chains kept. CDR3 protein sequences are deduplicated, and each keeps its most common genes and DNA. Here the V and J calls rest on TCRdb's processing, not on the authors' analysis. The sample has under 200,000 distinct CDR3 sequences on record, 90% to 95% of them singletons. 0.12% of the sample goes to the ten largest clones.

Peripheral blood CD8+ and CD4+ T cells from healthy donors, Susac syndrome patients and multiple sclerosis patients were profiled using high-throughput TCR beta sequencing. Recently defined diagnostic criteria for definite or probable disease were met by the Susac syndrome patients. Bulk CD8+ and CD4+ T cells were purified by magnetic negative isolation, while CD8+ TEMRA cells were enriched using FACS. Blood was collected in EDTA tubes and processed within 24 hours, with PBMCs isolated through density gradient centrifugation. PBMCs intended for TCR sequencing were cryopreserved in liquid nitrogen and were subsequently thawed in a 37 degrees C water bath. Purity of sorted or isolated CD4+, CD8+ and CD8+ TEMRA cells was at least 90%.

Material: CD4+ T cells from PBMCs. The chain employs TRBV5-4 and TRBJ2-1; 15 junctional bases match TRBD2. This receptor was identified in a human donor with Susac syndrome. This receptor has the CDR3 CASSLGTSGGAPYNEQFF. The nucleotides are TGTGCCAGCAGCTTGGGGACTAGCGGGGGGGCCCCCTACAATGAGCAGTTCTTC.